The 17 T cell receptor beta chains below come from one sample, sequenced in a study of blood T cells in healthy people across ages. The second PCR ran roughly 7 to 11 cycles with a sample-barcoded 5' primer and J-beta primers. TCRdb redid the calling of the 5' RACE reads with MiXCR, one entry per CDR3 protein. The sample has under 1,000,000 distinct CDR3 sequences, around 36% seen once. The sample taken for sequencing was blood. The source of these receptors is a man aged 18 to 30 in good health.

Remarks on this clonotype: A single base separates this from a much larger clone, so it may be a read error. J is TRBJ2-3 and V is TRBV20-1; D call uncertain. This CDR3 comprises 11 residues. V was cut by 3 bases and J by 2 bases, with 3 bases left in between. Germline V gene data show CDR1 as DFQATT and CDR2 as SNEGSKA (reference sequence). The CDR3 sequence is CSASDTDTQYF. CDR3 coding DNA: TGCAGTGCTAGTGACACAGATACGCAGTATTTT.

Worth noting for this clonotype: Germline and junction disagree at one end, which may indicate a read error. The chain joins TRBV4-1 to TRBJ2-4; D is uncertain. This CDR3 comprises 15 residues. Germline assignment: CDR1 MGHRA and CDR2 YSYEKL. CDR3 sequence reads: CASSQDAVAKDIQYF. The DNA for the CDR3 is TGCGCCAGCAGCCAAGATGCTGTGGCCAAAGACATTCAGTACTTC.

J is TRBJ1-2 and V is TRBV6-6; possible D gene TRBD1, 6 bases. This CDR3 contains 13 residues. Deletions cut 7 bases from V and 4 bases from J, with 13 bases between. Germline assignment: CDR1 MNHNY and CDR2 SVGAGI (reference sequence). DNA of the CDR3: TGTGCCAGCAACAAGGACAGTCCCTATGGCTACACCTTC. This sequence encodes CASNKDSPYGYTF.

The chain carries TRBV20-1 and TRBJ1-6; the match to TRBD1 covers 7 bases. The V and J ends lost 6 bases and 0 bases, in that order; junction bases with no gene match: 5. This CDR3 has 15 amino acids. Germline V gene data show CDR1 as DFQATT and CDR2 as SNEGSKA (reference sequence). The chain's CDR3 is CSALGQLSYNSPLHF. The DNA for the CDR3 is TGCAGTGCACTGGGACAGCTCTCCTATAATTCACCCCTCCACTTT.

The genes are TRBV2 and TRBJ2-2; TRBD1 is a possible D gene (5 bases). CDR3 length equals 16 residues. Trimming shortened V by 4 bases and J by 3 bases, and 15 bases separated the two germline ends. Germline V gives CDR1 SNHLY, CDR2 FYNNEI. Written as DNA, the CDR3 is TGTGCCAGCAGTGGAGTGGAAGACAGCTACACCGGGGAGCTGTTTTTT. Translated, it gives CASSGVEDSYTGELFF.

With respect to this clonotype: Since a much larger clone is just one base distant, this may be a read error. The rearrangement joins TRBV28 to TRBJ2-3, with 8 bases matching TRBD2. The germline V gene encodes CDR1 MDHEN and CDR2 SYDVKM. This CDR3 comprises 13 residues. Losses at the gene ends were 6 bases for V and 6 bases for J; bases not matched to a gene: 5. The CDR3 spells CASRRAGVDTQYF. The CDR3 region has the DNA TGTGCCAGCAGGCGAGCGGGGGTGGATACGCAGTATTTT.

This clonotype appeared many times. CDR3 DNA sequence: TGCAGTGCTAGAGATGGGGAGACCGGTGGCTACGAGCAGTACTTC. As protein: CSARDGETGGYEQYF. The V and J genes are TRBV20-1 and TRBJ2-7; D perhaps matches TRBD2 (5 bases). This CDR3 spans 15 amino acids. Germline V CDR1 and CDR2: DFQATT, SNEGSKA (reference sequence). V shed 0 bases and J shed 3 bases, with 15 bases lying between them.

As to this clonotype: Sequence at one end of the junction differs from germline and may be a read error. The rearrangement uses TRBV20-1 and TRBJ1-5; 8 positions match TRBD1. CDR3 length equals 14 residues. Germline-derived CDR1 and CDR2 are DFQATT and SNEGSKA (reference sequence). CDR3 nucleotide sequence: TGCAGTGCTGACCAGGGGGCTGGCAATCGGCCCCAGCATTTT. Translation: CSADQGAGNRPQHF.

This chain connects TRBV5-1 to TRBJ2-3; D unclear. Per the germline V gene, CDR1 is SGHRS and CDR2 is YFSETQ. V lost 0 bases to trimming and J lost 2 bases, with 16 bases between them. This CDR3 is built from 17 residues. CDR3 DNA sequence: TGCGCCAGCAGCTTGGTTACGGGCGGTGAGGCCACAGATACGCAGTATTTT. Translating it yields CASSLVTGGEATDTQYF.

This clonotype was seen a handful of times. V usage is TRBV9 and J usage is TRBJ1-1, with 8 nucleotides matching TRBD1. This CDR3 is built from 15 residues. V dropped 3 bases and J dropped 3; count of bases not matched to a gene: 7. Germline CDR1 reads SGDLS; CDR2 reads YYNGEE. The DNA of the CDR3 is TGTGCCAGCAGCGCAACCATACAGGGGGACACTGAAGCTTTCTTT. This translates into CASSATIQGDTEAFF.

The chain couples TRBV29-1 to TRBJ1-1, with D possibly being TRBD1 (6 bases). Germline V gives CDR1 SQVTM, CDR2 ANQGSEA. The V and J ends lost 6 bases and 3 bases respectively, with 14 bases between them. This CDR3 is 13 amino acids long. In DNA, the CDR3 is TGCAGCGTCCCCGAGAGGGGGTACACTGAAGCTTTCTTT. Amino acids: CSVPERGYTEAFF.

Details on this clonotype: A much larger clone is a single base away; this may be a read error. J is TRBJ2-1 and V is TRBV24-1, with a possible D match to TRBD1 (6 bases). V gave up 0 bases and J gave up 10 bases, with 15 bases separating them. The germline V gene encodes CDR1 KGHDR and CDR2 SFDVKD. The CDR3 runs 15 residues. CDR3 bases: TGTGCCACCAGTGATTTGCGTACAGGGACCTACGAGCAGTTCTTC. Amino acids: CATSDLRTGTYEQFF.

The gene calls are TRBV6-2 or TRBV6-3 and TRBJ2-5; D gene uncertain. Per the germline V gene, CDR1 is MNHEY and CDR2 is SVGEGT. Trimming pared 0 bases from V and 2 bases from J, leaving 13 bases between. CDR3 size: 16 residues. The CDR3 DNA reads as TGTGCCAGCAGTTACTCTGGCCGGGCAGATCAAGAGACCCAGTACTTC. It specifies CASSYSGRADQETQYF.

The chain links TRBV27 to TRBJ2-7, with 7 bases lining up with TRBD2. The V gene's germline CDR1 is MNHEY and CDR2 SMNVEV (reference sequence). Trimming took 5 bases from V and 7 from J; bases not matched to a gene: 11. This CDR3 has 14 residues. CDR3 in amino acids: CASSLGLRYDEQYF. CDR3 DNA sequence: TGTGCCAGCAGTCTGGGACTACGGTACGATGAGCAGTACTTC.

This clonotype came up many times. The genes are TRBV7-2 and TRBJ2-3, with 15 bases aligning to TRBD2. After removal of 4 bases from V and 5 bases from J, the junction contained 4 bases not matched to a gene. The CDR3 extends over 16 amino acids. The germline gives CDR1 SGHTA, CDR2 FQGNSA. DNA for the CDR3: TGTGCCAGCAGCTCGGGACTAGCGGGGGGTGTAGATACGCAGTATTTT. This sequence encodes CASSSGLAGGVDTQYF.

This clonotype appeared a few times. This chain uses TRBV7-2 with TRBJ2-5; D not certain. The CDR3 covers 14 residues. V shed 1 base and J shed 4 bases, with 10 bases lying between them. Germline loops: CDR1 SGHTA, CDR2 FQGNSA. The CDR3 DNA follows: TGTGCCAGCAGCTTAGTTGCGGTAGGAGAGACCCAGTACTTC. Translated, it gives CASSLVAVGETQYF.

The chain couples TRBV5-1 to TRBJ2-7, with 7 bases fitting TRBD2. V lost 0 bases to trimming and J lost 3 bases; unmatched junction nucleotides: 9. Germline CDR1 and CDR2: SGHRS and YFSETQ. The CDR3 length is 16 residues. Here the CDR3 DNA reads TGCGCCAGCAGCTTGGAGGTCAGCGGGGAAAACTACGAGCAGTACTTC. It codes for CASSLEVSGENYEQYF.